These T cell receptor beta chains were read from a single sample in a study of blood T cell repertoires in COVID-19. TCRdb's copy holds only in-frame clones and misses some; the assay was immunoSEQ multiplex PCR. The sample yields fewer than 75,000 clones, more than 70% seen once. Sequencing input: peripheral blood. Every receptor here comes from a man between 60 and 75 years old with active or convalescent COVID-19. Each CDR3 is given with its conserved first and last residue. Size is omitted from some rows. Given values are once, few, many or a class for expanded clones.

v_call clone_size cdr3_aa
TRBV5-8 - CASSSRQGISGNTIYF
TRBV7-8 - CASSLTGRAYNSPLHF
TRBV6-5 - CAGGSYNSPLHF
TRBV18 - CASSPATLSGTTNEKLFF
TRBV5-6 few CASSSGRENTGELFF
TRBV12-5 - CASGLDRGNEQFF
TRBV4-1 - CASSQEGRGSGNLYNEQFF
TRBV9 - CASSVGLLFNSPLHF
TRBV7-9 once CASRVVGGLNEQFF
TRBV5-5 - CASSPPGQPNSPLHF
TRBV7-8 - CASSSLSGGFHYEQYF
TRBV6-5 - CASRDPGQGNQPQHF
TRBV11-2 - CASSIGLAGGYRTDTQYF
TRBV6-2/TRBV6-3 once CASSYPPGTGGEKLFF
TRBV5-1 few CASSLDPGLPEQYF
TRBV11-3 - CASSPSTGNTEAFF
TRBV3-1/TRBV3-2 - CASSNDRGGNQPQHF
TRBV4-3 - CASSHRQGGYGYTF
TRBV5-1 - CASREGAAKNIQYF
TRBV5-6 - CASSPGGLAIYNEQFF
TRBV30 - CAWSLAQGPGTDTQYF
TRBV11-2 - CASSRRSRQKAEAFF
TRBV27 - CASSGQGVPSSYNSPLHF
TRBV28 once CASSLSTGSRQPQHF
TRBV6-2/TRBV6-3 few CASSYGGGGSYEQYF
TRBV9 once CASSDVGGDTQYF
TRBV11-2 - CASSLDGGLRGYNEQFF
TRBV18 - CASSPGTAEKLFF
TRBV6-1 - CASSEALGWQPQHF